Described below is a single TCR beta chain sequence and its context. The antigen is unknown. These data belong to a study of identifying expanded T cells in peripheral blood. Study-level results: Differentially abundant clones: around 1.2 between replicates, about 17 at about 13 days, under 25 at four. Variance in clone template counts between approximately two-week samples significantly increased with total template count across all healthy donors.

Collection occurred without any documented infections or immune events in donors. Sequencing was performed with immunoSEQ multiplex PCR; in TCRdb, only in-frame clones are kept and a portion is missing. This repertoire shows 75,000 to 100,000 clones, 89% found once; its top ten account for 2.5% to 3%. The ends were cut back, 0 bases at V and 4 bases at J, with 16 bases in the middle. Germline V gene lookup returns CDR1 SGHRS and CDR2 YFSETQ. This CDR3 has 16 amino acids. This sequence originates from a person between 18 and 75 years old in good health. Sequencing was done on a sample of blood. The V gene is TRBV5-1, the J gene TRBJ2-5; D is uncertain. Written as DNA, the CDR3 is TGCGCCAGCAGCTTGGGCCTAGGCGGCCTTTTAGAGACCCAGTACTTC. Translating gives CASSLGLGGLLETQYF.